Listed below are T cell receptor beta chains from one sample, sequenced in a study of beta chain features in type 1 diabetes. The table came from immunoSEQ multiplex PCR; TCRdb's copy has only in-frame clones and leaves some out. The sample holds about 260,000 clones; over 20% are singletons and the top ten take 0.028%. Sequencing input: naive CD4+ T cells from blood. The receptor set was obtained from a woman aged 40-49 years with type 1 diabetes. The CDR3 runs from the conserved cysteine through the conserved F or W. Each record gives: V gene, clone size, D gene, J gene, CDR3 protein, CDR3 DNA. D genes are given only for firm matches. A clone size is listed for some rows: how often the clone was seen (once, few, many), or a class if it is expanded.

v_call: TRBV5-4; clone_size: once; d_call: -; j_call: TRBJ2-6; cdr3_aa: CASSPLGANVLTF; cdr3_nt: TGTGCCAGCAGCCCCCTCGGGGCCAACGTCCTGACTTTC
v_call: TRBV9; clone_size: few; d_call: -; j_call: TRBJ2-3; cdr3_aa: CASSARDTQYF; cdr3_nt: TGTGCCAGCAGCGCCAGGGATACGCAGTATTTT
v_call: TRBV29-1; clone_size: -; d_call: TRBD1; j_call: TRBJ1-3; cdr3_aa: CSVEQGAGNTIYF; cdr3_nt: TGCAGCGTTGAGCAGGGGGCTGGAAACACCATATATTTT
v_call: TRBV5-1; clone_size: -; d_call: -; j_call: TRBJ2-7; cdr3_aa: CASSWSRETEQYF; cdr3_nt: TGCGCCAGCAGCTGGTCCAGGGAAACTGAGCAGTACTTC
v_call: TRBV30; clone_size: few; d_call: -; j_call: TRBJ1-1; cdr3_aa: CAWMAGPANTEAFF; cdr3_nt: TGTGCCTGGATGGCGGGACCGGCGAACACTGAAGCTTTCTTT
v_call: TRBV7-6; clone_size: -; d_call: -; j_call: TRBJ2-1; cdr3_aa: CASTSGLNLEQFF; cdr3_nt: TGTGCCAGCACTTCCGGACTCAACCTAGAGCAGTTCTTC
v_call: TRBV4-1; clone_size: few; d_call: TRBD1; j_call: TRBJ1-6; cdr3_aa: CASRILPGTDINSPLHF; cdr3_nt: TGCGCCAGCAGAATTTTACCCGGGACAGACATCAATTCACCCCTCCACTTT
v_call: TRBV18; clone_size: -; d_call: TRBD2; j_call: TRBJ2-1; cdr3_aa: CASSQFAGGNEQFF; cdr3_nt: TGTGCCAGCTCACAATTTGCGGGAGGCAATGAGCAGTTCTTC
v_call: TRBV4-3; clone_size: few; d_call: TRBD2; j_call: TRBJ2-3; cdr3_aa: CASSQDPGIAGGTDTQYF; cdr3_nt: TGCGCCAGCAGCCAAGATCCGGGGATAGCGGGGGGCACAGATACGCAGTATTTT
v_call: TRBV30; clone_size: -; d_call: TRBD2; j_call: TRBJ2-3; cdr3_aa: CAWTRGTSGITDTQYF; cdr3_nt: TGTGCCTGGACCAGAGGGACTAGCGGAATCACAGATACGCAGTATTTT
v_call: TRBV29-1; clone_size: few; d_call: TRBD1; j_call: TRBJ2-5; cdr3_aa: CSVGGQGKATQYF; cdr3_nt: TGCAGCGTCGGGGGACAGGGTAAAGCGACCCAGTACTTC
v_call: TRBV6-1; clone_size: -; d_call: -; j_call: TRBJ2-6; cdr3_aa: CASSEGQGRSGANVLTF; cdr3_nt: TGTGCCAGCAGTGAAGGGCAGGGTAGGTCCGGGGCCAACGTCCTGACTTTC
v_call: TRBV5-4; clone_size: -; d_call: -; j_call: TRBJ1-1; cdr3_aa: CASSGKTENTEAFF; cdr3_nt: TGTGCCAGCAGCGGGAAGACAGAGAACACTGAAGCTTTCTTT
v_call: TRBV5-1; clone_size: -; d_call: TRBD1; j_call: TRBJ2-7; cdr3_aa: CASRTHSGTVNFYEQYF; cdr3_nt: TGCGCCAGCCGAACACATTCCGGGACAGTGAATTTTTACGAGCAGTACTTC
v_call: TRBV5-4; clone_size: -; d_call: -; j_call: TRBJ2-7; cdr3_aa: CASSLDRVTHEQYF; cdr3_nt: TGTGCCAGCAGCTTGGATCGGGTTACCCACGAGCAGTACTTC
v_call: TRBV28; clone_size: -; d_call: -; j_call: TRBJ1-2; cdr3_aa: CASSALDPPNYGYTF; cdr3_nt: TGTGCCAGCAGTGCACTCGATCCCCCTAACTATGGCTACACCTTC
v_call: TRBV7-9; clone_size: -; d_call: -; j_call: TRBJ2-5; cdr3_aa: CASSLSPGETQYF; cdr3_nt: TGTGCCAGCAGCTTAAGTCCCGGGGAGACCCAGTACTTC
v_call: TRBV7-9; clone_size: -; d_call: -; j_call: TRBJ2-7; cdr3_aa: CASSPQVGATYEQYF; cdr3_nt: TGTGCCAGCAGCCCCCAGGTTGGGGCCACCTACGAGCAGTACTTC
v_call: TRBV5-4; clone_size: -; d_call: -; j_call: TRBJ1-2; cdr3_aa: CASSPSHRPTYYGYTF; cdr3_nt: TGTGCCAGCAGCCCCAGTCACAGGCCCACTTACTATGGCTACACCTTC
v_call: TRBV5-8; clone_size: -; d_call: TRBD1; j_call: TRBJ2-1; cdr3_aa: CASSLGQGAYNEQFF; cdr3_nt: TGTGCCAGCAGCTTGGGACAGGGGGCTTACAATGAGCAGTTCTTC
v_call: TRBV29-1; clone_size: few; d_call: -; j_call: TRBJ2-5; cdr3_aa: CSVEPATHEETQYF; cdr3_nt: TGCAGCGTTGAACCGGCGACACACGAAGAGACCCAGTACTTC
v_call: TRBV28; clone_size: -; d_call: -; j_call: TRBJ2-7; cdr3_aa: CASSLEGGGTYEQYF; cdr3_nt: TGTGCCAGCAGTTTAGAAGGAGGGGGCACTTACGAGCAGTACTTC
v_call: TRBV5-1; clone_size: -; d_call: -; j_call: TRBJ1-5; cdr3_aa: CASSLAGGEPQHF; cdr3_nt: TGCGCCAGCAGCTTGGCCGGGGGTGAGCCCCAGCATTTT
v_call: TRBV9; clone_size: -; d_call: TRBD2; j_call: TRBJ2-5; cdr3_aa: CASSVAGGTEETQYF; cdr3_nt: TGTGCCAGCAGCGTAGCGGGGGGGACTGAAGAGACCCAGTACTTC
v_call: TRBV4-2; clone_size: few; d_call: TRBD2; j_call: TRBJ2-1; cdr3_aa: CASQPGGLAGAQYNEQFF; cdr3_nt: TGTGCCAGCCAGCCTGGGGGACTAGCGGGGGCCCAATACAATGAGCAGTTCTTC
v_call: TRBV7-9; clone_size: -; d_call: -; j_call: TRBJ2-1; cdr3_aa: CASSLDRVREQFF; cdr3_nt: TGTGCCAGCAGCTTAGACAGGGTCCGGGAGCAGTTCTTC
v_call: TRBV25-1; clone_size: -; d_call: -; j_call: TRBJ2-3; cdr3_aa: CASSERFRLTQYF; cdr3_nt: TGTGCCAGCAGTGAAAGATTTCGACTGACGCAGTATTTT
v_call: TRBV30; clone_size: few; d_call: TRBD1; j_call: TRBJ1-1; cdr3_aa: CAWSVQGDTEAFF; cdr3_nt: TGTGCCTGGAGTGTTCAGGGGGACACTGAAGCTTTCTTT
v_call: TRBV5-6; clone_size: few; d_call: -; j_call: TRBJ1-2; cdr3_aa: CASSTGGLGYGYTF; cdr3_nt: TGTGCCAGCAGCACCGGGGGGCTCGGCTATGGCTACACCTTC
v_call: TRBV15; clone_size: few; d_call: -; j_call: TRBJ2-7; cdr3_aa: CATSRDIAVSYEQYF; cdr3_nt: TGTGCCACCAGCAGAGATATTGCAGTTTCCTACGAGCAGTACTTC
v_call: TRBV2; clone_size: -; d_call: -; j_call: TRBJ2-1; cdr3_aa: CAASRVGLENNEQFF; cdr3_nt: TGTGCCGCGTCAAGAGTGGGACTGGAGAACAATGAGCAGTTCTTC
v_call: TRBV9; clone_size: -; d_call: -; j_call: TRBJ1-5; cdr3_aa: CASSPEAGSNQPQHF; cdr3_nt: TGTGCCAGCAGCCCCGAGGCGGGGTCCAATCAGCCCCAGCATTTT
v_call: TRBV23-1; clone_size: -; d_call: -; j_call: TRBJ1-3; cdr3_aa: CASPIREGIGGNTIYF; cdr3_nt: TGCGCCAGCCCCATCAGGGAGGGAATCGGCGGAAACACCATATATTTT
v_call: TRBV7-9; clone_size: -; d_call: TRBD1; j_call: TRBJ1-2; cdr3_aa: CASSHSGTGGYGYTF; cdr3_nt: TGTGCCAGCAGCCATTCAGGGACAGGGGGGTACGGCTACACCTTC
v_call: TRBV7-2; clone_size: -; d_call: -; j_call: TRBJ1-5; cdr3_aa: CASSPEAGQPQHF; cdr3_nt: TGTGCCAGCAGCCCCGAGGCGGGTCAGCCCCAGCATTTT
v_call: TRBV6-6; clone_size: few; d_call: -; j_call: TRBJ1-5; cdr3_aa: CASSYRNQPQHF; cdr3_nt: TGTGCCAGCAGTTATAGAAATCAGCCCCAGCATTTT
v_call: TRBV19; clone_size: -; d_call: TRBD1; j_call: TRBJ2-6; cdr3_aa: CASSKQGARGANVLTF; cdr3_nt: TGTGCCAGTAGTAAACAGGGGGCGCGTGGGGCCAACGTCCTGACTTTC
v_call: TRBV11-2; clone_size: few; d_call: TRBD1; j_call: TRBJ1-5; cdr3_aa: CASSPDRGLNQPQHF; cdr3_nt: TGTGCCAGCAGCCCTGACAGGGGGCTGAATCAGCCCCAGCATTTT
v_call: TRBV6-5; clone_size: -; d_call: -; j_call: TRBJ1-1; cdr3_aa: CASWEASNTEAFF; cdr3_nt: TGTGCCAGTTGGGAGGCTTCGAACACTGAAGCTTTCTTT
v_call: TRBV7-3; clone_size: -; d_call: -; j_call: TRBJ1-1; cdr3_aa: CASSRTVNTEAFF; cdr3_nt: TGTGCCAGCAGCCGAACAGTGAACACTGAAGCTTTCTTT
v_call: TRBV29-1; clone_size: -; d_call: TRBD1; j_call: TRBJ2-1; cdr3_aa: CSVTQGVDEQFF; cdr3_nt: TGCAGCGTTACACAGGGGGTCGATGAGCAGTTCTTC
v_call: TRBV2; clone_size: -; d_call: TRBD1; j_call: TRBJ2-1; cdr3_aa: CATGTGEEHEQFF; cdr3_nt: TGTGCCACCGGGACAGGGGAAGAGCATGAGCAGTTCTTC
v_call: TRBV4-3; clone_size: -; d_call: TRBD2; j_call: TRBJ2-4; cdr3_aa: CASSPLAGGSLAKNIQYF; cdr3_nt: TGCGCCAGCAGCCCACTAGCGGGAGGGAGTCTAGCCAAAAACATTCAGTACTTC
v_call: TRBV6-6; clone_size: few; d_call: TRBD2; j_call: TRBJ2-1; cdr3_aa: CASSYPSGGNEQFF; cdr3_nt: TGTGCCAGCAGTTACCCTAGCGGGGGGAATGAGCAGTTCTTC
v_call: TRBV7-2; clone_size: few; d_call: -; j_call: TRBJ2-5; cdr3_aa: CASSLLVQETQYF; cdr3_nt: TGTGCCAGCAGCTTACTTGTACAAGAGACCCAGTACTTC
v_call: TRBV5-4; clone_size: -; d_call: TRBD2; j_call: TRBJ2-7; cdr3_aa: CASSYPTSGSYEQYF; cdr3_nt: TGTGCCAGCAGTTATCCGACTAGCGGGTCCTACGAGCAGTACTTC
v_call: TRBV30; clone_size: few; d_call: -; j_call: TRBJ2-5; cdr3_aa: CAWSVLVETQYF; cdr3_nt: TGTGCCTGGAGTGTACTGGTAGAGACCCAGTACTTC
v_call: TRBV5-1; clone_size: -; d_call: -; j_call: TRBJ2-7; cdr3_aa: CASSRQSSYEQYF; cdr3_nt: TGCGCCAGCAGCCGACAGAGCTCCTACGAGCAGTACTTC
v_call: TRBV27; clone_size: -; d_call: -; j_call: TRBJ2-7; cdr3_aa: CASSSTGTPPYEQYF; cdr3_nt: TGTGCCAGCAGTTCAACCGGGACACCTCCCTACGAGCAGTACTTC
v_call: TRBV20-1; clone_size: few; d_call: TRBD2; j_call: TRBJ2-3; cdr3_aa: CSAKLAGGQYF; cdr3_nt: TGCAGTGCTAAACTAGCGGGGGGGCAGTATTTT
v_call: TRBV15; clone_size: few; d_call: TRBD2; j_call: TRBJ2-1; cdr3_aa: CATSSPSDGRASIF; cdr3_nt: TGTGCCACCAGCAGCCCTTCCGACGGGAGGGCCTCTATCTTC
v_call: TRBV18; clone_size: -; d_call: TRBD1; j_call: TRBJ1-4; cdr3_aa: CASSPGDRLNEKLFF; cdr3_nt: TGTGCCAGCTCACCAGGGGACAGGCTAAATGAAAAACTGTTTTTT
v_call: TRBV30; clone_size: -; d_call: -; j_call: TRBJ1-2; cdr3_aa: CAWTKPPTSGSYGYTF; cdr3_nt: TGTGCCTGGACCAAGCCACCTACCTCGGGGAGCTATGGCTACACCTTC
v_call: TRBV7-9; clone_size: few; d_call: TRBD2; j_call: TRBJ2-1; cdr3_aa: CASRLADLYNEQFF; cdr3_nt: TGTGCCAGCAGGCTAGCGGACTTATACAATGAGCAGTTCTTC
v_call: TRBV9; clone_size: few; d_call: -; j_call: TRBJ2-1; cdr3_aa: CASSVAGSGIYNEQFF; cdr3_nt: TGTGCCAGCAGCGTAGCAGGTAGCGGCATCTACAATGAGCAGTTCTTC
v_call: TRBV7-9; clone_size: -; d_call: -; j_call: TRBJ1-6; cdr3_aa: CASRRGQSNSPLHF; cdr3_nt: TGTGCCAGCAGGCGCGGACAGAGTAATTCACCCCTCCACTTT
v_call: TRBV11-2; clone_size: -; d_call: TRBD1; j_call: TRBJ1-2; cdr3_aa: CASSSGRGQFNYGYTF; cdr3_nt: TGTGCCAGCAGCTCCGGGAGGGGACAGTTTAACTATGGCTACACCTTC